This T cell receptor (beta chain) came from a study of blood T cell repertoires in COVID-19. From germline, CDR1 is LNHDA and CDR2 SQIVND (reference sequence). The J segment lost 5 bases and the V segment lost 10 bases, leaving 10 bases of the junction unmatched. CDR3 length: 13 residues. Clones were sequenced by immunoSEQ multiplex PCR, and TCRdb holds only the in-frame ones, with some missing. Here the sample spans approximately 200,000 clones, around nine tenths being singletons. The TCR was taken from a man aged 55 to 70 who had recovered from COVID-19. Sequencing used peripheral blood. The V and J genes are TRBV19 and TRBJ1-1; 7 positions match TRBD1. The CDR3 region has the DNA TGTGCCACTAACAGGGGTTTGCGGACTGAAGCTTTCTTT. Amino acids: CATNRGLRTEAFF. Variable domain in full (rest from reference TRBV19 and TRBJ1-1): DGGITQSPKYLFRKEGQNVTLSCEQNLNHDAMYWYRQDPGQGLRLIYYSQIVNDFQKGDIAEGYSVSREKKESFPLTVTSAQKNPTAFYLCATNRGLRTEAFFGQGTRLTVV.